Listed here are 24 T cell receptor beta chains from one sample, sequenced in a study of CD8 T cells in Susac syndrome (dated by TCRdb to about 2019). The receptor library was made with the immunoSEQ multiplex PCR assay. RNA was extracted using the RNeasy kit, and roughly 0.5 to 1 microgram was reverse transcribed with random hexamers. Through fastp at Q25 and MiXCR, TCRdb rebuilt clones from the public reads, retaining in-frame beta chains. Each record represents a unique CDR3 protein, reported with the most common genes and DNA among its rows. The sample profile shows around 140,000 distinct CDR3 sequences; 85% to 95% of them were found once. The ten largest clones add up to 0.13% to 0.15% of the sample. The specimen was CD4+ T cells from PBMCs. The receptors stem from a human donor with Susac syndrome.

V usage is TRBV20-1 and J usage is TRBJ1-5, with D unclear. The CDR3 length is 15 residues. The V end lost 5 bases, the J end lost 3 bases, and 17 bases lay between the germline ends. Germline CDR1 is DFQATT and CDR2 is SNEGSKA (reference sequence). The CDR3 reads CSAPTWTGNNQPQHF. The DNA for the CDR3 is TGCAGTGCTCCAACCTGGACTGGGAACAATCAGCCCCAGCATTTT.

This sequence joins TRBV30 and TRBJ2-5; 7 positions agree with TRBD2. V gave up 0 bases and J gave up 6 bases; unmatched junction bases: 10. Germline lookup yields CDR1 GTSNPN and CDR2 SVGIG (reference sequence). The CDR3 runs to 15 residues. The CDR3 DNA sequence: TGTGCCTGGAGTGTCTTCAGCGGGGCTCGAAAGACCCAGTACTTC. Protein sequence: CAWSVFSGARKTQYF.

This clonotype came up once. The CDR3 is CSVTGWGLGGYTF. CDR3 nucleotide sequence: TGCAGCGTTACTGGGTGGGGTCTAGGGGGCTACACCTTC. The V call is TRBV29-1, the J call TRBJ1-2; D remains ambiguous. This CDR3 region has 13 residues. The ends were cut back, 5 bases at V and 8 bases at J, with 18 bases in the middle. From germline, CDR1 is SQVTM and CDR2 ANQGSEA.

The V gene is TRBV21-1, the J gene TRBJ2-5. TRBV21-1 is termed a pseudogene. This CDR3 has 13 amino acids. The CDR3 region has the DNA TGTGCCAGCAGCGCCGAACTTGGGGAGACCCAGTACTTC. Protein sequence: CASSAELGETQYF.

The chain is built from TRBV6-4 and TRBJ2-5; tentatively, D is TRBD2 (5 bases). Germline V CDR1 and CDR2: MRHNA, SNTAGT. The length of the CDR3 is 15 residues. Trimming took off 4 bases at V and 4 bases at J, with 16 bases between the two ends. In nucleotides, the CDR3 is TGTGCCAGCAGTGCAGAAGCCGGGGTTACAGAGACCCAGTACTTC. It specifies CASSAEAGVTETQYF.

In this sample, this clonotype turned up once. DNA of the CDR3: TGTGCCAGCTCAGGGACGGTAAGCTCCTACAATGAGCAGTTCTTC. This codes for CASSGTVSSYNEQFF. V and J are TRBV18 and TRBJ2-1; D is perhaps TRBD1 or TRBD2 (5 bases each). CDR3 length: 15 amino acids. Looked up from germline, CDR1 is KGHSH and CDR2 is LQKENI. Trimming removed 5 bases at V and 0 bases at J, with 11 bases between.

This chain uses TRBV30 with TRBJ1-2; 7 bases fit TRBD1. V shed 3 bases and J 3 bases; nucleotides not matched to a gene: 1. The CDR3 length is 12 residues. Germline CDR1 GTSNPN, CDR2 SVGIG (reference sequence). For the CDR3, the DNA is TGTGCCTGGAGAGACAGGGACTATGGCTACACCTTC. It yields the protein CAWRDRDYGYTF.

In its sample, this clonotype was seen once. The chain employs TRBV7-2 and TRBJ2-3; 13 bases match TRBD2. CDR1 SGHTA and CDR2 FQGNSA come from the germline V gene. The junction had 13 bases not matched to a gene; V was cut back by 0 bases and J by 4 bases. This CDR3 contains 20 residues. CDR3 in DNA: TGTGCCAGCAGCTTAGCTCCCGGACTAGCGGGAGACCTCCGGGCAGATACGCAGTATTTT. This codes for CASSLAPGLAGDLRADTQYF.

The chain joins TRBV20-1 to TRBJ1-1; no clear D. CDR1 and CDR2 (germline): DFQATT, SNEGSKA (reference sequence). The CDR3 runs 11 residues. V was pared by 3 bases and J by 10 bases, with 12 bases between. CDR3 sequence (DNA): TGCAGTGCTAGCAGGATGGTGGTAGCTTTCTTT. Amino acids: CSASRMVVAFF.

This chain links TRBV28 with TRBJ2-1; a weak D match, TRBD1 (5 bases). The CDR3 is made up of 14 amino acids. V was cut by 3 bases and J by 3 bases, with 9 bases left in between. The V gene's germline CDR1 is MDHEN and CDR2 SYDVKM. CDR3 sequence reads: CASSLGRVYNEQFF. CDR3 sequence (DNA): TGTGCCAGCAGTTTGGGCAGGGTCTACAATGAGCAGTTCTTC. Looking up the rest from reference TRBV28 and TRBJ2-1 gives the full variable domain: DVKVTQSSRYLVKRTGEKVFLECVQDMDHENMFWYRQDPGLGLRLIYFSYDVKMKEKGDIPEGYSVSREKKERFSLILESASTNQTSMYLCASSLGRVYNEQFFGPGTRLTVL.

The CDR3 bases are TGTGCCAGCAGTGTTCAGGGCCAGAGTTCAGATACGCAGTATTTT. Translation gives CASSVQGQSSDTQYF. The chain combines TRBV2 with TRBJ2-3; D may be TRBD1 (5 bases). Trimming took off 4 bases at V and 4 bases at J, with 15 bases between the two ends. CDR1 SNHLY and CDR2 FYNNEI come from the germline V gene. The CDR3 sequence is 15 residues long.

The J gene is TRBJ2-5, the V gene TRBV10-3; 13 positions agree with TRBD2. This CDR3 has 17 amino acids. The trim removed 4 bases at V and 5 bases at J, leaving 10 bases unmatched. Germline V gene data show CDR1 as ENHRY and CDR2 as SYGVKD. For the CDR3, the DNA is TGTGCCATCAGTGGCTCACCGGGACTAGCGGGATTTGAGACCCAGTACTTC. Translated, it gives CAISGSPGLAGFETQYF.

Written as DNA, the CDR3 is TGCGCCAGCAAGACAGGGTTACCGAGGGAGACCCAGTACTTC. This gives the protein CASKTGLPRETQYF. The rearrangement links TRBV23-1 to TRBJ2-5; 7 bases fit TRBD1. TRBV23-1 is recorded as an ORF, its role being uncertain. This CDR3 has 14 residues. V dropped 7 bases and J dropped 5; count of bases not matched to a gene: 10.

The V and J genes are TRBV20-1 and TRBJ1-1; TRBD1 might be the D (6 bases). Per germline, CDR1 DFQATT and CDR2 SNEGSKA (reference sequence). V was cut by 5 bases and J by 1 base, with 17 bases left in between. The CDR3 has 15 amino acids. The DNA for the CDR3 is TGCAGTGCTCCAAAATCCGGGACACAGAACACTGAAGCTTTCTTT. Its translation: CSAPKSGTQNTEAFF.

This clonotype is a singleton in its sample. The V gene is TRBV29-1, the J gene TRBJ1-1, with D unclear. Trimming removed 6 bases at V and 0 bases at J, with 5 bases between. The CDR3 is 11 residues long. Germline CDR1 and CDR2: SQVTM and ANQGSEA. The CDR3 reads CSVKVNTEAFF. The CDR3 DNA reads TGCAGCGTCAAGGTGAACACTGAAGCTTTCTTT.

This sequence joins TRBV20-1 and TRBJ2-2; either TRBD1 or TRBD2 may fit D (7 bases each). With 5 bases removed from V and 6 bases from J, the gap between germline ends came to 19 bases. Per the germline V gene, CDR1 is DFQATT and CDR2 is SNEGSKA (reference sequence). The CDR3 loop spans 15 amino acids. Written as DNA, the CDR3 is TGCAGTGCTGTAAGACCGACAGGGAGGGCCGGGGAGCTGTTTTTT. The encoded protein is CSAVRPTGRAGELFF.

In this sample, this clonotype turned up once. The chain joins TRBV23-1 to TRBJ1-1; D gene uncertain. TRBV23-1 is treated as an ORF (open reading frame) with a function not yet certain. Trimming left V 4 bases short and J 10 bases short, with 28 bases between. The CDR3 has 17 residues. CDR3 bases: TGCGCCAGCAGTCCGCGAATTCAGGACGGTATGAATCGTGGAGCTTTCTTT. Translated: CASSPRIQDGMNRGAFF.

This chain links TRBV15 with TRBJ1-2; TRBD1 matches at 7 bases. The CDR3 extends over 14 amino acids. Trimming at V came to 1 base and at J to 4 bases, leaving 3 bases not matched to a gene. Germline V gene sequence: CDR1 LNHNV, CDR2 YYDKDF (reference sequence). The CDR3 DNA is TGTGCCACCAGCAGAGGGACAGGCTCCTATGGCTACACCTTC. Its protein is CATSRGTGSYGYTF.

Here the CDR3 reads CSARDGQGAPTGELFF. The CDR3 DNA follows: TGCAGTGCTAGAGATGGGCAGGGGGCGCCCACCGGGGAGCTGTTTTTT. V usage is TRBV20-1 and J usage is TRBJ2-2; 8 positions agree with TRBD1. The CDR3 extends over 16 amino acids. V lost 0 bases, J lost 4 bases, and 7 bases stayed unmatched. In germline, CDR1 is DFQATT, CDR2 SNEGSKA (reference sequence).

V and J are TRBV13 and TRBJ1-5, with D possibly TRBD1 on 5 matching bases. The CDR3 is 14 amino acids. Germline V gene lookup returns CDR1 PRHDT and CDR2 FYEKMQ (reference sequence). The V end lost 5 bases, the J end lost 3 bases, and 11 bases lay between the germline ends. CDR3 amino acids: CASSRGHINQPQHF. Written as DNA, the CDR3 is TGTGCCAGCAGCCGCGGACATATCAATCAGCCCCAGCATTTT. The full variable domain, in which reference TRBV13 and TRBJ1-5 provide the parts outside the CDR3, is AAGVIQSPRHLIKEKRETATLKCYPIPRHDTVYWYQQGPGQDPQFLISFYEKMQSDKGSIPDRFSAQQFSDYHSELNMSSLELGDSALYFCASSRGHINQPQHFGDGTRLSIL.

This rearrangement joins TRBV5-1 to TRBJ1-2, with TRBD1 matching over 11 bases. V lost 4 bases, J lost 7 bases, and 6 bases stayed unmatched. Per germline, CDR1 SGHRS and CDR2 YFSETQ. The CDR3 covers 14 residues. CDR3 in amino acids: CASSIGQGAIGYTF. CDR3 DNA sequence: TGCGCCAGCAGCATTGGACAGGGGGCAATTGGCTACACCTTC.

In DNA, the CDR3 is TGTGCCAGCAACCCGTTGGGTTCGAACACCGGGGAGCTGTTTTTT. This sequence encodes CASNPLGSNTGELFF. This chain connects TRBV11-2 to TRBJ2-2, with D unclear. The CDR3 contains 15 residues. V lost 7 bases and J lost 0, with 12 bases in between. In germline, CDR1 is SGHAT, CDR2 FQNNGV.

The chain is built from TRBV7-3 and TRBJ1-1; D ambiguous. V shed 4 bases and J shed 1 base, with 7 bases lying between them. CDR1 and CDR2 (germline): SGHTA, FQGTGA. This CDR3 has 13 residues. In nucleotides, the CDR3 is TGTGCCAGCAGCTACGCACGGAACACTGAAGCTTTCTTT. Translated, it gives CASSYARNTEAFF. Drawing the rest from reference TRBV7-3 and TRBJ1-1, the complete variable domain is GAGVSQTPSNKVTEKGKYVELRCDPISGHTALYWYRQSLGQGPEFLIYFQGTGAADDSGLPNDRFFAVRPEGSVSTLKIQRTERGDSAVYLCASSYARNTEAFFGQGTRLTVV.

The chain has TRBV18 and TRBJ1-1; no firm D call. Germline assignment: CDR1 KGHSH and CDR2 LQKENI. The CDR3 is 14 residues long. The V and J ends lost 2 bases and 5 bases respectively, with 12 bases between them. The CDR3 loop is CASSPGFRKTEAFF. As DNA, the CDR3 is TGTGCCAGCTCACCAGGGTTTAGGAAGACTGAAGCTTTCTTT.